Following are 25 T cell receptor beta chains from one sample sequenced in a study of blood T cells in healthy people across ages. It was with a sample-barcoded 5' primer and a J-beta primer mix that a second PCR of about 7 to 12 cycles was run. TCRdb recomputed calls from the 5' RACE reads with MiXCR, one row per CDR3 protein. The table lists about 640,000 distinct CDR3 sequences, 58% of them singletons, with around 37% in the top ten. The sequencing input was blood. Every receptor here comes from a man in his sixties in good health.

This clonotype was picked up a small number of times. CDR3 residues: CASGGREQYF. CDR3 in DNA: TGTGCCAGCGGAGGTCGGGAGCAGTACTTC. This chain joins TRBV2 and TRBJ2-5; D possibly corresponds to TRBD2 (6 bases). Germline CDR1 reads SNHLY; CDR2 reads FYNNEI. The V end was cut by 8 bases, the J end by 11 bases, with 12 bases between. The CDR3 is 10 amino acids.

The chain couples TRBV20-1 to TRBJ1-1; D gene unclear. V lost 2 bases and J lost 2, with 6 bases in between. Germline V gives CDR1 DFQATT, CDR2 SNEGSKA (reference sequence). CDR3 size: 12 residues. DNA of the CDR3: TGCAGTGCTAGATGGGGAAACACTGAAGCTTTCTTT. It is translated as CSARWGNTEAFF.

V is TRBV27 and J is TRBJ2-1; 10 bases line up with TRBD2. There are 16 residues in the CDR3. J gave up 4 bases and V 5 bases, and 8 bases lay outside the gene matches. Germline V CDR1 and CDR2: MNHEY, SMNVEV (reference sequence). The CDR3 bases are TGTGCCAGCAGTCAAGGGAGCGGGGGGGCGTACAATGAGCAGTTCTTC. Its translation: CASSQGSGGAYNEQFF.

The chain couples TRBV12-5 to TRBJ2-1, with a tentative D call TRBD1 (6 bases). The CDR3 spans 16 residues. V was clipped by 0 bases and J by 0 bases, with 9 bases between them. Germline-derived CDR1 and CDR2 are LGHNT and FRNRAP. The CDR3 nucleotides are TGTGCTAGTGGTTTGGTACGGGACACCTCCTACAATGAGCAGTTCTTC. This codes for CASGLVRDTSYNEQFF.

The chain couples TRBV29-1 to TRBJ2-1, with D possibly TRBD1 on 5 matching bases. The CDR3 has 13 residues. Germline V lookup: CDR1 SQVTM, CDR2 ANQGSEA. V was pared by 4 bases and J by 3 bases, with 10 bases between. The CDR3 nucleotides read TGCAGCGTTGTGGCAGGGATCTACAATGAGCAGTTCTTC. This translates into CSVVAGIYNEQFF.

This chain's CDR3 is CASSRGGGGEQYF. The CDR3 nucleotides are TGCGCCAGCAGTAGGGGGGGAGGCGGCGAGCAGTACTTC. This chain connects TRBV5-1 to TRBJ2-7; TRBD2 might be the D (7 bases). V lost 5 bases and J 6 bases, leaving 15 bases between the germline ends. The CDR3 is made up of 13 amino acids. Germline CDR1 SGHRS, CDR2 YFSETQ.

This clonotype was seen more than once but under ten times. V gene TRBV5-1 combines with J gene TRBJ2-7; D not certain. The CDR3 length is 12 residues. Per the germline V gene, CDR1 is SGHRS and CDR2 is YFSETQ. Trimming removed 0 bases at V and 6 bases at J, with 7 bases between. Here the CDR3 DNA reads TGCGCCAGCAGCTTGGTTGGGGTCGAGCAGTACTTC. Amino acid sequence: CASSLVGVEQYF. The complete variable domain, with remaining parts taken from reference TRBV5-1 and TRBJ2-7, reads KAGVTQTPRYLIKTRGQQVTLSCSPISGHRSVSWYQQTPGQGLQFLFEYFSETQRNKGNFPGRFSGRQFSNSRSEMNVSTLELGDSALYLCASSLVGVEQYFGPGTRLTVT.

V and J are TRBV29-1 and TRBJ2-6; 8 bases fit TRBD1. This CDR3 is 15 amino acids long. CDR1 and CDR2 (germline): SQVTM, ANQGSEA. The V segment lost 6 bases and the J segment 4 bases; nucleotides outside the gene matches: 8. The DNA of the CDR3 is TGCAGCGTCGCACCCAGGGGGCAAGGGGCCAACGTCCTGACTTTC. Protein: CSVAPRGQGANVLTF.

The V call is TRBV5-1, the J call TRBJ1-2, with D possibly TRBD1 on 6 matching bases. The CDR3 extends over 13 amino acids. CDR1 SGHRS and CDR2 YFSETQ come from the germline V gene. V was pared by 2 bases and J by 6 bases, with 11 bases between. The CDR3 DNA reads as TGCGCCAGCAGCTTAGGGGGATCGGATGGCTACACCTTC. Protein: CASSLGGSDGYTF.

This clonotype was seen ten or more times. The genes are TRBV7-2 and TRBJ2-7, with no clear D. The CDR3 spans 14 residues. V was shortened by 3 bases and J by 0 bases, with 9 bases between the two germline ends. The germline V gene encodes CDR1 SGHTA and CDR2 FQGNSA. The CDR3 protein is CASSFSASSYEQYF. DNA for the CDR3: TGTGCCAGCAGCTTTTCGGCGAGCTCCTACGAGCAGTACTTC. Drawing the rest from reference TRBV7-2 and TRBJ2-7, the complete variable domain is GAGVSQSPSNKVTEKGKDVELRCDPISGHTALYWYRQSLGQGLEFLIYFQGNSAPDKSGLPSDRFSAERTGGSVSTLTIQRTQQEDSAVYLCASSFSASSYEQYFGPGTRLTVT.

The chain combines TRBV19 with TRBJ2-5; possibly TRBD1 for D (6 bases). V was pared by 5 bases and J by 2 bases, with 12 bases between. The CDR3 loop spans 14 amino acids. Per the germline V gene, CDR1 is LNHDA and CDR2 is SQIVND (reference sequence). DNA for the CDR3: TGTGCCAGTAGTCCGCGGACAGAACAAGAGACCCAGTACTTC. Protein: CASSPRTEQETQYF.

DNA of the CDR3: TGTGCCAGCAGCTTAGAGGCAGGGAGCACCGGGGAGCTGTTTTTT. It is translated as CASSLEAGSTGELFF. This sequence joins TRBV7-6 and TRBJ2-2; possibly TRBD1 or TRBD2 for D (5 bases each). Germline V lookup: CDR1 SGHVS, CDR2 FNYEAQ. V was shortened by 1 base and J by 4 bases, with 10 bases between the two germline ends. This CDR3 contains 15 residues. The whole variable domain, remainder taken from reference TRBV7-6 and TRBJ2-2, is GAGVSQSPRYKVTKRGQDVALRCDPISGHVSLYWYRQALGQGPEFLTYFNYEAQQDKSGLPNDRFSAERPEGSISTLTIQRTEQRDSAMYRCASSLEAGSTGELFFGEGSRLTVL.

This chain uses TRBV7-6 with TRBJ2-5, with TRBD2 matching 9 bases. The CDR3 has 16 amino acids. The ends lost 1 base at V and 1 base at J; junction bases unmatched: 4. Germline V CDR1 and CDR2: SGHVS, FNYEAQ. The CDR3 coding sequence is TGTGCCAGCAGCTTAGAAACTAGCGGGCTCCAAGAGACCCAGTACTTC. Its protein product is CASSLETSGLQETQYF.

V and J are TRBV28 and TRBJ2-3, with no clear D. The CDR3 totals 12 residues. Per the germline V gene, CDR1 is MDHEN and CDR2 is SYDVKM. V shed 5 bases and J shed 7 bases, with 10 bases lying between them. The CDR3 DNA reads as TGTGCCAGCAGTCCAATAACGAATACGCAGTATTTT. Its protein is CASSPITNTQYF.

This chain links TRBV28 with TRBJ2-1; a weak D match, TRBD1 (6 bases). CDR1 is MDHEN, CDR2 SYDVKM, per germline. The CDR3 is 15 residues long. The ends were cut back, 3 bases at V and 7 bases at J, with 16 bases in the middle. CDR3 sequence (DNA): TGTGCCAGCAGTTTCCCGCGAGGTCAGGGGAATGAGCAGTTCTTC. It translates to CASSFPRGQGNEQFF. The complete variable domain, with remaining parts taken from reference TRBV28 and TRBJ2-1, reads DVKVTQSSRYLVKRTGEKVFLECVQDMDHENMFWYRQDPGLGLRLIYFSYDVKMKEKGDIPEGYSVSREKKERFSLILESASTNQTSMYLCASSFPRGQGNEQFFGPGTRLTVL.

This clonotype was counted a few times. The rearrangement joins TRBV7-2 to TRBJ1-5; TRBD1 aligns across 8 bases. V was pared by 5 bases and J by 2 bases, with 5 bases of the junction left unmatched. The CDR3 contains 15 residues. The germline gives CDR1 SGHTA, CDR2 FQGNSA. The CDR3 DNA reads TGTGCCAGCAGCCCGGACAGGGCGGGCAATCAGCCCCAGCATTTT. Its protein is CASSPDRAGNQPQHF.

The genes are TRBV6-1 and TRBJ1-5; D gene ambiguous. CDR1 is MNHNS and CDR2 is SASEGT in the germline V gene. V was clipped by 7 bases and J by 5 bases, with 12 bases between them. The CDR3 extends over 13 amino acids. The CDR3: CASKVGVHQPQHF. CDR3 bases: TGTGCCAGCAAGGTCGGGGTGCATCAGCCCCAGCATTTT.

On this clonotype itself: Its ends do not fully match the called genes, so a read error is possible. The CDR3 sequence is CANSAPPYEQYF. CDR3 nucleotide sequence: TGTGCCAACAGCGCGCCTCCCTACGAGCAGTACTTC. This sequence joins TRBV9 and TRBJ2-7; D uncertain. Germline V gene lookup returns CDR1 SGDLS and CDR2 YYNGEE. This CDR3 spans 12 amino acids.

The chain has TRBV29-1 and TRBJ1-1, with no clear D. Trimming cost V 7 bases and J 3 bases, with 3 bases left between them. The CDR3 is 9 residues long. Germline lookup yields CDR1 SQVTM and CDR2 ANQGSEA. CDR3 in DNA: TGCAGCGCGGACACTGAAGCTTTCTTT. Encoded protein: CSADTEAFF.

Of note for this clonotype: The junction does not match germline at one end; this may be a read error. This chain joins TRBV28 and TRBJ2-1; TRBD1 might be the D (6 bases). The V gene's germline CDR1 is MDHEN and CDR2 SYDVKM. The CDR3 extends over 14 amino acids. CDR3 loop: CASRETGYYNEQFF. The CDR3 DNA reads as TGTGCCAGCAGGGAGACAGGCTACTACAATGAGCAGTTCTTT.

This clonotype occurred a few times. This may arise from a read error, as a much more abundant clone is one base away. The chain joins TRBV7-2 to TRBJ2-7; D is uncertain. In germline, CDR1 is SGHTA, CDR2 FQGNSA. V was clipped by 5 bases and J by 7 bases, with 18 bases between them. This CDR3 comprises 14 residues. The CDR3 is CASSVIIGSNEQYF. The CDR3 DNA sequence: TGTGCCAGCAGCGTTATCATAGGAAGCAATGAGCAGTACTTC.

The chain employs TRBV7-2 and TRBJ2-7; no definite D call. This CDR3 comprises 14 residues. V was cut by 5 bases and J by 4 bases, with 15 bases left in between. Per germline, CDR1 SGHTA and CDR2 FQGNSA. This CDR3 is CASSPDGVTYEQYF. The CDR3 bases are TGTGCCAGCAGCCCCGATGGGGTCACGTACGAGCAGTACTTC.

The V and J genes are TRBV6-1 and TRBJ2-7; a weak D match, TRBD1 (6 bases). Trimming pared 4 bases from V and 2 bases from J, leaving 9 bases between. This CDR3 region has 13 residues. Germline assignment: CDR1 MNHNS and CDR2 SASEGT. DNA of the CDR3: TGTGCCAGCAGTGTACAGGGACCCTACGAGCAGTACTTC. Translated: CASSVQGPYEQYF.

This clonotype was seen a single time. This chain joins TRBV15 and TRBJ2-5; perhaps TRBD2 as D (6 bases). Germline V gene sequence: CDR1 LNHNV, CDR2 YYDKDF (reference sequence). The germline V and J ends were trimmed by 1 base and 8 bases, with 17 bases remaining between them. This CDR3 contains 15 residues. CDR3 coding DNA: TGTGCCACCAGCAGAGGGGAAGGGACTTCCTTTACCCAGTACTTC. Residues: CATSRGEGTSFTQYF.

The J gene is TRBJ2-5, the V gene TRBV4-2, with D perhaps TRBD1 or TRBD2 (5 bases each). Germline V CDR1 and CDR2: LGHNA, YNFKEQ. Between the trimmed V and J ends, which lost 4 bases and 4 bases, there was a span of 19 bases. This CDR3 comprises 16 residues. This chain's CDR3 is CASSPRERGGGETQYF. CDR3 nucleotide sequence: TGTGCCAGCAGCCCGAGAGAGAGGGGCGGAGGAGAGACCCAGTACTTC.